The 9 T cell receptor beta chains listed next were all sequenced from one sample in a study of Ad26.COV2.S vaccination and SARS-CoV-2 variants. Treatment noted: around 19 received Ad26.COV2.S at low or high dose, single or two shots; about five received placebo; per-sample allocation not given. Material that was analyzed had been drawn on day 63 after the first vaccine or placebo injection. Only in-frame clones appear in the TCRdb table, and some are missing; sequencing was by immunoSEQ multiplex PCR. In the table there are 500,000 or so clones, around 88% of which are singletons. The sequenced sample was peripheral blood, obtained in a trial of Ad26.COV2.S vaccine versus placebo. All receptors come from a person aged 18-65 years who received the Ad26.COV2.S COVID-19 vaccine or a placebo.

The chain recombines TRBV30 with TRBJ2-1; 14 bases are shared with TRBD2. Unmatched junction bases numbered 9, after V lost 3 bases and J lost 8 bases. The CDR3 is 16 residues long. Germline V CDR1 and CDR2: GTSNPN, SVGIG (reference sequence). CDR3 in amino acids: CAWRPGTSGSGDEQFF. CDR3 in DNA: TGTGCCTGGAGGCCGGGGACTAGCGGGAGCGGAGATGAGCAGTTCTTC.

This clone turned up a few times. J is TRBJ2-2 and V is TRBV30; D may be TRBD2 (6 bases). From germline, CDR1 is GTSNPN and CDR2 SVGIG (reference sequence). V lost 4 bases to trimming and J lost 6 bases, with 15 bases between them. This CDR3 is built from 14 residues. CDR3 sequence: CAWMRGGTPGELFF. The CDR3, as DNA: TGTGCCTGGATGCGGGGTGGCACACCCGGGGAGCTGTTTTTT.

Here the CDR3 reads CAWSRVGSYNEQFF. The CDR3 region has the DNA TGTGCCTGGAGTCGGGTCGGGTCCTACAATGAGCAGTTCTTC. This chain uses TRBV30 with TRBJ2-1, with D uncertain. V gave up 2 bases and J gave up 1 base, with 9 bases separating them. The CDR3 has 14 amino acids. Germline V CDR1 and CDR2: GTSNPN, SVGIG (reference sequence).

The table lists this clone with a count of one. Different DNA sequences within this sample yield the same CDR3. This chain uses TRBV18 with TRBJ1-1; possible D gene TRBD1, 5 bases. The CDR3 sequence is 12 residues long. Between the trimmed V and J ends, which lost 2 bases and 11 bases, there was a span of 12 bases. Looked up from germline, CDR1 is KGHSH and CDR2 is LQKENI. CDR3 in amino acids: CASSPREGEAFF. The CDR3 DNA sequence: TGTGCCAGCTCACCAAGAGAAGGGGAGGCTTTCTTT.

The chain employs TRBV11-1 and TRBJ2-7; D is possibly TRBD1 or TRBD2 (6 bases each). V lost 4 bases, J lost 3 bases, and 10 bases lay in between. The CDR3 extends over 13 amino acids. CDR1 is SGHAT, CDR2 FQDESV, per germline (reference sequence). CDR3 loop: CASSSRGGYEQYF. CDR3 nucleotides: TGTGCCAGCAGCTCCAGGGGAGGCTACGAGCAGTACTTC.

This chain uses TRBV24-1 with TRBJ2-2; D gene ambiguous. The CDR3 spans 13 residues. Trimming removed 1 base at V and 4 bases at J, with 3 bases between. Germline V gene sequence: CDR1 KGHDR, CDR2 SFDVKD. The CDR3 loop reads CATSDFPTGELFF. CDR3 sequence (DNA): TGTGCCACCAGTGATTTCCCCACCGGGGAGCTGTTTTTT.

With respect to this clone: Other DNA sequences within the sample encode an identical CDR3. The J gene is TRBJ1-1, the V gene TRBV27, with no clear D. CDR1 and CDR2 from the germline V gene are MNHEY and SMNVEV (reference sequence). Trimming took 2 bases from V and 1 from J, leaving 5 bases between them. The CDR3 sequence is 13 residues long. This chain's CDR3 is CASSLRENTEAFF. CDR3 DNA: TGTGCCAGCAGTTTACGGGAGAACACTGAAGCTTTCTTT.

The V and J genes are TRBV29-1 and TRBJ2-3; no definite D call. V was cut by 4 bases and J by 5 bases, with 7 bases left in between. The CDR3 consists of 11 residues. The germline V gene encodes CDR1 SQVTM and CDR2 ANQGSEA. The CDR3 region is CSVGIGDTQYF. Written as DNA, the CDR3 is TGCAGCGTTGGTATCGGAGATACGCAGTATTTT.

V usage is TRBV4-2 and J usage is TRBJ2-5; 8 bases are a match to TRBD2. V gave up 0 bases and J gave up 5 bases; unmatched junction bases: 8. This CDR3 has 16 residues. The germline V gene encodes CDR1 LGHNA and CDR2 YNFKEQ. The CDR3 is CASSQDGTSPSETQYF. The CDR3 nucleotides are TGTGCCAGCAGCCAAGATGGGACTAGTCCGTCGGAGACCCAGTACTTC.